The source of this TCR beta chain is a study of blood T cells in healthy people across ages. Points on this clonotype: Its specificity is not known.

Study-wide findings and caveats: There was no known CMV status for donors, so expanded clonotype changes were possibly confounded. Compared with aged donors, long-lived donors showed fewer expanded clones, suggesting selection.

With a J-beta primer mix and a sample-barcoded 5' primer, a second PCR ran about 7 to 12 cycles. A single record per CDR3 protein comes from TCRdb applying MiXCR to the 5' RACE reads. The sample includes 800,000 to 1,000,000 distinct CDR3 sequences, around 46% of them seen just once. Sequenced input: blood. The receptor's source is a young man in good health.

CDR3 in DNA: TGTGCCAGCAGACCCACAACAGTAGGGTACAATGAGCAGTTCTTC. Translating gives CASRPTTVGYNEQFF. The genes are TRBV28 and TRBJ2-1; no clear D gene. V dropped 6 bases and J dropped 4 bases, with 16 bases sitting between them. Germline CDR1 reads MDHEN; CDR2 reads SYDVKM. This CDR3 has 15 residues.